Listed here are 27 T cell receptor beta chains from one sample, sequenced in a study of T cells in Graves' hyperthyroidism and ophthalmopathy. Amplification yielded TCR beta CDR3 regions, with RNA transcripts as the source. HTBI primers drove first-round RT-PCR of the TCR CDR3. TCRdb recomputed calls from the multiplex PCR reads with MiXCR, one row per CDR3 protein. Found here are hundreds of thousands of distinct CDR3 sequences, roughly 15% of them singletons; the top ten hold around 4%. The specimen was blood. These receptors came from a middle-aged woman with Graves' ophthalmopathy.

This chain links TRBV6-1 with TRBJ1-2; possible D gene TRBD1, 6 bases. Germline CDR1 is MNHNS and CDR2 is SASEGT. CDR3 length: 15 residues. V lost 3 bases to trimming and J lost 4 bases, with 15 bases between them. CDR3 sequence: CASSEPRTASYGYTF. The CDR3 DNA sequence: TGTGCCAGCAGTGAGCCTAGGACAGCCTCCTATGGCTACACCTTC.

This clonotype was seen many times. The DNA of the CDR3 is TGTGCCAGCAGCACCCGGACAGGGCAAATGAGTGGAAACACCATATATTTT. Translation: CASSTRTGQMSGNTIYF. The V gene is TRBV11-3, the J gene TRBJ1-3, with 8 bases identical to TRBD1. The CDR3 spans 17 residues. Looked up from germline, CDR1 is SGHNT and CDR2 is YENEEA. Trimming cost V 5 bases and J 3 bases; bases outside gene matches: 12.

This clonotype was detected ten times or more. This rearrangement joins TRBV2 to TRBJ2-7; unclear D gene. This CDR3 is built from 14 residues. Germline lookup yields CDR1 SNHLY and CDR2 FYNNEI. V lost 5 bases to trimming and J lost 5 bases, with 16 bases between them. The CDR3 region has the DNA TGTGCCAGCAGTATAGAGAAACAAGTCGACGAGCAGTACTTC. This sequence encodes CASSIEKQVDEQYF.

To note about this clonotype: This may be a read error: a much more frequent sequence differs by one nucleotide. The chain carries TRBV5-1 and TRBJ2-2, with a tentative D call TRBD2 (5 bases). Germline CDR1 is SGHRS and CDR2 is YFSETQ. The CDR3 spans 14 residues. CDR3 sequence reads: CSSSERSNTGELFF. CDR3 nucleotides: TGCTCCAGCAGTGAGCGGAGTAACACCGGGGAGCTGTTTTTT. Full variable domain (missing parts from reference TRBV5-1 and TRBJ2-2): KAGVTQTPRYLIKTRGQQVTLSCSPISGHRSVSWYQQTPGQGLQFLFEYFSETQRNKGNFPGRFSGRQFSNSRSEMNVSTLELGDSALYLCSSSERSNTGELFFGEGSRLTVL.

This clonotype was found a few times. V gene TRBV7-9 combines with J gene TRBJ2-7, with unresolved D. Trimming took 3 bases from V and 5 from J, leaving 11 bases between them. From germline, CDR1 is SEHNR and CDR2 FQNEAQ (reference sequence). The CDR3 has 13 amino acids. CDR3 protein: CASSFRRQDEQYF. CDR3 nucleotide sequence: TGTGCCAGCAGCTTCAGGCGCCAGGACGAGCAGTACTTC.

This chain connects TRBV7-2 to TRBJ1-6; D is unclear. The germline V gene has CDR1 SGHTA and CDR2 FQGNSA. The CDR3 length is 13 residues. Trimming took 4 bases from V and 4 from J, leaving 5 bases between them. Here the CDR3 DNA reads TGTGCCAGCAGCTCCCCGTATAATTCACCCCTCCACTTT. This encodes CASSSPYNSPLHF. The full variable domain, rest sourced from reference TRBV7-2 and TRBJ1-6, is GAGVSQSPSNKVTEKGKDVELRCDPISGHTALYWYRQSLGQGLEFLIYFQGNSAPDKSGLPSDRFSAERTGGSVSTLTIQRTQQEDSAVYLCASSSPYNSPLHFGNGTRLTVT.

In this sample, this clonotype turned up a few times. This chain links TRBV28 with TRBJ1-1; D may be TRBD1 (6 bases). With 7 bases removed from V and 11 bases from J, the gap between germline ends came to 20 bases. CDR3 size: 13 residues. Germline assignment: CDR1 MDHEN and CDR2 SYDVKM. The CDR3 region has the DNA TGTGCCAGCAATCCGGGGGGGCTATCGGTTGCTTTCTTT. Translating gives CASNPGGLSVAFF.

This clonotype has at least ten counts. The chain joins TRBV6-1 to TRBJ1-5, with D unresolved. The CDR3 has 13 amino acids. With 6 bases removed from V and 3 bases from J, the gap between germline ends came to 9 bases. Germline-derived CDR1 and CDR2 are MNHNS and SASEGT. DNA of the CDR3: TGTGCCAGCAGATTGGCTGCCAATCAGCCCCAGCATTTT. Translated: CASRLAANQPQHF.

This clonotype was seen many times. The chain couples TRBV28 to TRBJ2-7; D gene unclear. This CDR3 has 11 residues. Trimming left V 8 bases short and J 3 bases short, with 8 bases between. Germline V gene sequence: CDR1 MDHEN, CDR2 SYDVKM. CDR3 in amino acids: CASSNFYEQYF. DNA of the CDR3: TGTGCCAGCTCCAATTTCTACGAGCAGTACTTC.

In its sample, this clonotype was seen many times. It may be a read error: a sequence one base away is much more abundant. Written as DNA, the CDR3 is TGTGCCAGCAGTGAGGCAGGGACGCAAGAGACCCAGTACTTC. Protein sequence: CASSEAGTQETQYF. V and J are TRBV6-1 and TRBJ2-5; perhaps D is TRBD1 or TRBD2 (5 bases each). The V end was cut by 3 bases, the J end by 2 bases, with 10 bases between. The CDR3 length is 14 residues. Germline CDR1 reads MNHNS; CDR2 reads SASEGT.

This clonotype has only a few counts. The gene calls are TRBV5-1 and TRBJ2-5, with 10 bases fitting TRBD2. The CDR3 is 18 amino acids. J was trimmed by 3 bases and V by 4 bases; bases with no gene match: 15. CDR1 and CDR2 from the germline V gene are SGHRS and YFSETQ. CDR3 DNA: TGCGCCAGCAGCCTCCCGCTCACCGGGACTAGCGATGAAGAGACCCAGTACTTC. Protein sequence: CASSLPLTGTSDEETQYF.

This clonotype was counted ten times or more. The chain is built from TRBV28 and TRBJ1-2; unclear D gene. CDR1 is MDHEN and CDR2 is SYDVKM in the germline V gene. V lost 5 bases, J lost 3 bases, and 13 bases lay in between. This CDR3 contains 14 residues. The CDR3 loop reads CASSPPGSYYGYTF. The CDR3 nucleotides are TGTGCCAGCAGTCCCCCGGGCAGCTACTATGGCTACACCTTC.

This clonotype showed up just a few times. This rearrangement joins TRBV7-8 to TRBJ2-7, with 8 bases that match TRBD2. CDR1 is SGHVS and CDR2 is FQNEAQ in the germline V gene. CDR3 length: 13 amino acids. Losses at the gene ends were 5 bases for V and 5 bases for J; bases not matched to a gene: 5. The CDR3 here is CASSDGLAHEQYF. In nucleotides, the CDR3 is TGTGCCAGCAGCGACGGACTAGCCCACGAGCAGTACTTC.

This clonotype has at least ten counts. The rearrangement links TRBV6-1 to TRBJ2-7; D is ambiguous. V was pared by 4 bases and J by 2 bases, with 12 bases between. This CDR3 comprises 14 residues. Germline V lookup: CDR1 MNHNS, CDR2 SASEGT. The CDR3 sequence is CASSALRGPYEQYF. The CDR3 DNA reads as TGTGCCAGCAGTGCCCTCCGCGGCCCCTACGAGCAGTACTTC.

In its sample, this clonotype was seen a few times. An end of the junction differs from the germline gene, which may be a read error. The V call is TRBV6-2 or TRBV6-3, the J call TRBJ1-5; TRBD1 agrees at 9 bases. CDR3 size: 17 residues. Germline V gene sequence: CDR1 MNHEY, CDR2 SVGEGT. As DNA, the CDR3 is TGTGGCAGCAGTTGGGCCGGGACAGGGTCCGGCAATCAGCCCCAGCATTTT. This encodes CGSSWAGTGSGNQPQHF.

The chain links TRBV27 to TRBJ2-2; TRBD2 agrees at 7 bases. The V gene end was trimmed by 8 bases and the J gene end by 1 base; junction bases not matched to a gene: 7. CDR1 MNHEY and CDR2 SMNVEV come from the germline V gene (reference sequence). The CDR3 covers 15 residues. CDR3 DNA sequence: TGTGCCAGCCGCCGGGACTACCGGAACACCGGGGAGCTGTTTTTT. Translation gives CASRRDYRNTGELFF.

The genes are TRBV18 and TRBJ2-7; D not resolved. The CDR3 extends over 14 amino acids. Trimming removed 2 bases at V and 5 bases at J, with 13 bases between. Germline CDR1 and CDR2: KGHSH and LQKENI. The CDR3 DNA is TGTGCCAGCTCACCAGACTCCAACAACGACGAGCAGTACTTC. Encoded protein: CASSPDSNNDEQYF. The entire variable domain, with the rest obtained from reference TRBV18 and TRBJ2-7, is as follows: NAGVMQNPRHLVRRRGQEARLRCSPMKGHSHVYWYRQLPEEGLKFMVYLQKENIIDESGMPKERFSAEFPKEGPSILRIQQVVRGDSAAYFCASSPDSNNDEQYFGPGTRLTVT.

The CDR3 loop is CAWSYPRDSPLHF. The CDR3 nucleotides read TGTGCCTGGAGTTACCCGAGGGATTCACCCCTCCACTTT. This chain uses TRBV30 with TRBJ1-6, with D hard to call. The germline CDR1 and CDR2 sequences are GTSNPN and SVGIG (reference sequence). This CDR3 is 13 amino acids long. The V end was cut by 2 bases, the J end by 8 bases, with 10 bases between.

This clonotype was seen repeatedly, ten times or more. CDR3 coding DNA: TGTGCCAGCAGCTCGGGACTAGCGTCCCACGAGCAGTACTTC. Translation: CASSSGLASHEQYF. This chain connects TRBV7-8 to TRBJ2-7, with 10 bases fitting TRBD2. CDR1 SGHVS and CDR2 FQNEAQ come from the germline V gene. The CDR3 sequence is 14 residues long. J was trimmed by 5 bases and V by 4 bases; bases with no gene match: 5.

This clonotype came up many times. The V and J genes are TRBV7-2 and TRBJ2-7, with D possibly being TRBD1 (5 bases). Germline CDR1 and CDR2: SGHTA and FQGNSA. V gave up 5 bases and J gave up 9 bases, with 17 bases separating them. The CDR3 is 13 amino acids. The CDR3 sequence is CASSLTGTYWQYF. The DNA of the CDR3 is TGTGCCAGCAGCCTAACAGGCACGTACTGGCAGTACTTC.

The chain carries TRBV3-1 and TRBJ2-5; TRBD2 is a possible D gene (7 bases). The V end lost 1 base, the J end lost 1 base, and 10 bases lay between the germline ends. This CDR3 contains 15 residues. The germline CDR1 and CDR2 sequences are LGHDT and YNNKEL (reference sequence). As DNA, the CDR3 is TGTGCCAGCAGCCAAGGAGGGGGGGGCCAAGAGACCCAGTACTTC. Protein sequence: CASSQGGGGQETQYF.

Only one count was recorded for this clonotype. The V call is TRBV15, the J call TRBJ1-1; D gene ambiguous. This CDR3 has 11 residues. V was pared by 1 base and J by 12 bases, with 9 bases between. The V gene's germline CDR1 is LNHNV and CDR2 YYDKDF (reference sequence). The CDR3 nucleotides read TGTGCCACCAGCAGAGGACCTGATCCTTTCTTT. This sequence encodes CATSRGPDPFF.

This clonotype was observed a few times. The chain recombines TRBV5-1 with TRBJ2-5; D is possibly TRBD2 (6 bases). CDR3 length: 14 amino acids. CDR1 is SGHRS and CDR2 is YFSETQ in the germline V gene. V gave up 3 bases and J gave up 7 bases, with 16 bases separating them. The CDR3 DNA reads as TGCGCCAGCAGCTCTAACGGAGGGCCGGGGACCCAGTACTTC. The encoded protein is CASSSNGGPGTQYF.

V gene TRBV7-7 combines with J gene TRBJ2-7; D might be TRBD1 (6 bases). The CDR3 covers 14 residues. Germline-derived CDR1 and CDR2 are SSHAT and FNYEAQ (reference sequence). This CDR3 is CPSQWTELLYEQYF. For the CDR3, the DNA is TGTCCCTCCCAATGGACAGAGCTACTCTACGAGCAGTACTTC.

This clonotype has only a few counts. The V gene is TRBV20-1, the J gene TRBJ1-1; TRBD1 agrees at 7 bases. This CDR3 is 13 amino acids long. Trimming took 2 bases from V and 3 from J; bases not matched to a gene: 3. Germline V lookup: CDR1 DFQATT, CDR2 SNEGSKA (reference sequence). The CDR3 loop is CSARYRGYTEAFF. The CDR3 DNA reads TGCAGTGCTAGATACAGGGGATACACTGAAGCTTTCTTT.

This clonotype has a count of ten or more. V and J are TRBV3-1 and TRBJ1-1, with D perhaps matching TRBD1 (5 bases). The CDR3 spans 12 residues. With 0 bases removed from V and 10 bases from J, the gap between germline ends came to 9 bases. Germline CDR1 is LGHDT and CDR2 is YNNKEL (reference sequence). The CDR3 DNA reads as TGTGCCAGCAGCCAAGATGTCACAGGAGCTTTCTTT. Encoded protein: CASSQDVTGAFF.

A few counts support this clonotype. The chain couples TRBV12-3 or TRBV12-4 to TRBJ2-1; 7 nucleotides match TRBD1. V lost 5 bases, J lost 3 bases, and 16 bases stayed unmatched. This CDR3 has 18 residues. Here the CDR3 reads CASSKSGPGQHRYNEQFF. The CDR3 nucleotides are TGTGCCAGCAGTAAATCGGGACCGGGACAGCACCGCTACAATGAGCAGTTCTTC.